These 21 T cell receptor beta chains were sequenced from one sample in a study of T cell responses to AZD1222 COVID-19 vaccine. Sequencing used immunoSEQ multiplex PCR; TCRdb keeps in-frame clones, though not all of them. The sample holds approximately 70,000 clones; roughly four fifths are singletons and the top ten take more than 5%. The material was peripheral blood, obtained on day 0 of AZD1222 vaccination. All receptors come from an adult in good health.

This clone was recorded once. J is TRBJ2-2 and V is TRBV6-5, with unresolved D. Between the trimmed V and J ends, which lost 5 bases and 2 bases, there was a span of 12 bases. CDR1 MNHEY and CDR2 SVGAGI come from the germline V gene. The CDR3 is 15 residues long. DNA for the CDR3: TGTGCCAGCAGTCGGACGGCCCTTAACACCGGGGAGCTGTTTTTT. Its protein product is CASSRTALNTGELFF.

The genes are TRBV6-5 and TRBJ2-7, with a weak D call TRBD1 (5 bases). CDR3 size: 12 residues. Germline lookup yields CDR1 MNHEY and CDR2 SVGAGI. Between the trimmed V and J ends, which lost 8 bases and 5 bases, there was a span of 13 bases. CDR3: CASSSRVDEQYF. The CDR3 bases are TGTGCCAGCTCTTCCAGGGTCGACGAGCAGTACTTC.

V and J are TRBV2 and TRBJ2-7, with a weak D call TRBD1 (6 bases). The CDR3 is 15 residues long. V shed 2 bases and J shed 5 bases, with 16 bases lying between them. Germline V gene sequence: CDR1 SNHLY, CDR2 FYNNEI. The CDR3 DNA sequence: TGTGCCAGCAGTGAATGGCCCCTACAGGGCCACGAGCAGTACTTC. Amino acid sequence: CASSEWPLQGHEQYF.

The chain recombines TRBV13 with TRBJ2-5; weak D call: TRBD2 (6 bases). Per germline, CDR1 PRHDT and CDR2 FYEKMQ (reference sequence). The CDR3 contains 13 residues. The V and J ends lost 6 bases and 2 bases respectively, with 10 bases between them. CDR3 protein: CASRRGRQETQYF. The DNA for the CDR3 is TGTGCCAGCAGACGGGGGAGACAAGAGACCCAGTACTTC.

Details on this clone: The junction departs from the called germline gene at one end, perhaps through a read error. The J gene is TRBJ1-6, the V gene TRBV5-4; weak D call: TRBD1 (5 bases). The germline V gene has CDR1 SGHNT and CDR2 YYREEE (reference sequence). This CDR3 is built from 14 residues. CDR3 protein: CASSTGSFNSPLHF. The CDR3 coding sequence is TGTGCCAGCAGCACAGGTTCCTTTAATTCACCCCTCCACTTT.

The V and J genes are TRBV12-5 and TRBJ2-7, with D possibly TRBD2 on 6 matching bases. The CDR3 consists of 15 residues. Germline assignment: CDR1 LGHNT and CDR2 FRNRAP. Trimming stripped 5 bases from V and 2 bases from J, with 16 bases between. The CDR3 loop is CASGASGVSTYEQYF. The CDR3 DNA is TGTGCTAGTGGTGCCTCGGGGGTGTCCACCTACGAGCAGTACTTC.

The chain carries TRBV19 and TRBJ2-1; TRBD1 agrees at 9 bases. The CDR3 spans 16 residues. V gave up 1 base and J gave up 8 bases; unmatched junction bases: 9. Germline CDR1 and CDR2: LNHDA and SQIVND (reference sequence). This chain's CDR3 is CASSIAGTGSLHEQFF. Written as DNA, the CDR3 is TGTGCCAGTAGTATAGCTGGGACAGGGAGTTTACATGAGCAGTTCTTC.

The table lists this clone with a count of one. The chain combines TRBV24-1 with TRBJ1-2; TRBD1 aligns across 12 bases. CDR3 size: 16 residues. The junction had 6 bases not matched to a gene; V was cut back by 2 bases and J by 6 bases. Germline CDR1 reads KGHDR; CDR2 reads SFDVKD. The CDR3 DNA is TGTGCCACCAGTGATTCCGGGACAGGGGGCATGGATGGCTACACCTTC. It yields the protein CATSDSGTGGMDGYTF.

There are a few counts of this clone. The CDR3 DNA is TGTGCCAGCAGCCCAGGTAAGGGCTACGAGCAGTACTTC. Translation: CASSPGKGYEQYF. This chain joins TRBV7-3 and TRBJ2-7; D is unresolved. This CDR3 region has 13 residues. Germline V gives CDR1 SGHTA, CDR2 FQGTGA. V was cut by 5 bases and J by 3 bases, with 11 bases left in between.

The rearrangement links TRBV6-2 or TRBV6-3 to TRBJ2-1; D is ambiguous. The CDR3 totals 12 residues. Trimming pared 0 bases from V and 3 bases from J, leaving 0 bases between. CDR1 MNHEY and CDR2 SVGEGT come from the germline V gene. CDR3 loop: CASSYSYNEQFF. The CDR3 nucleotides are TGTGCCAGCAGTTACTCCTACAATGAGCAGTTCTTC.

A few counts support this clone. The chain couples TRBV6-5 to TRBJ1-1; D gene uncertain. V dropped 8 bases and J dropped 0 bases, with 10 bases sitting between them. Germline CDR1 MNHEY, CDR2 SVGAGI. The CDR3 extends over 13 amino acids. CDR3 sequence: CASVDTLNTEAFF. The DNA of the CDR3 is TGTGCCAGCGTTGACACCCTGAACACTGAAGCTTTCTTT.

The genes are TRBV11-3 and TRBJ1-1; D possibly corresponds to TRBD1 (5 bases). This CDR3 is built from 15 residues. Deletions cut 5 bases from V and 0 bases from J, with 13 bases between. Germline V gives CDR1 SGHNT, CDR2 YENEEA. CDR3 sequence: CASSPPRDLNTEAFF. The DNA of the CDR3 is TGTGCCAGCAGCCCACCCCGGGACCTGAACACTGAAGCTTTCTTT.

The chain couples TRBV21-1 to TRBJ1-5; TRBD1, the table's D call, lacks a check against the DNA. TRBV21-1 is deemed a pseudogene. CDR3 length: 14 residues. The CDR3 nucleotides read TGTGCCAGCAGGCCCACAGTGTTCAATCAGCCCCAGCATTTT. This gives the protein CASRPTVFNQPQHF.

The rearrangement joins TRBV19 to TRBJ1-4; D is unclear. Germline V CDR1 and CDR2: LNHDA, SQIVND (reference sequence). Trimming shortened V by 4 bases and J by 6 bases, and 12 bases separated the two germline ends. CDR3 length equals 14 residues. DNA for the CDR3: TGTGCCAGTAGTACCCCGCCAGGAGATGAAAAACTGTTTTTT. Protein sequence: CASSTPPGDEKLFF.

V and J are TRBV4-1 and TRBJ1-5, with no clear D. CDR1 and CDR2 (germline): MGHRA, YSYEKL. This CDR3 comprises 13 residues. Trimming removed 1 base from V and 3 bases from J, with 4 bases in between. This CDR3 reads CASSQVINQPQHF. The CDR3 DNA reads TGCGCCAGCAGCCAAGTTATCAATCAGCCCCAGCATTTT.

The genes are TRBV7-9 and TRBJ1-6, with 9 bases lining up with TRBD1. Germline CDR1 SEHNR, CDR2 FQNEAQ (reference sequence). The CDR3 has 16 residues. The V segment lost 6 bases and the J segment 2 bases; nucleotides outside the gene matches: 5. CDR3 coding DNA: TGTGCCAGCAGAACGACAGGGGGAACCTATAATTCACCCCTCCACTTT. As protein: CASRTTGGTYNSPLHF.

The V call is TRBV3-1 (or the pseudogene TRBV3-2), the J call TRBJ2-1; D assignment may be TRBD1 or TRBD2 (5 bases each). Trimming cost V 3 bases and J 12 bases, with 15 bases left between them. The CDR3 sequence is 13 residues long. Germline lookup yields CDR1 LGHDT and CDR2 YNNKEL (reference sequence). CDR3: CASSHPSGRVQFF. CDR3 sequence (DNA): TGTGCCAGCAGCCACCCCTCGGGGCGGGTGCAGTTCTTC.

This clone was seen just once. V and J are TRBV24-1 and TRBJ2-1, with D possibly matching TRBD2 (5 bases). This CDR3 spans 12 amino acids. Trimming pared 7 bases from V and 8 bases from J, leaving 11 bases between. Germline CDR1 and CDR2: KGHDR and SFDVKD. In DNA form, the CDR3 reads TGTGCCACCAGCGGATTGCGGGATGAGCAGTTCTTC. Its translation is CATSGLRDEQFF.

The sample holds one count of this clone. The V gene is TRBV5-5, the J gene TRBJ1-5; TRBD1 aligns across 7 bases. Germline assignment: CDR1 SGHKS and CDR2 YYEKEE (reference sequence). Trimming at V came to 4 bases and at J to 2 bases, leaving 9 bases not matched to a gene. The CDR3 runs 16 residues. The CDR3 DNA follows: TGTGCCAGCAGCCGCATCTACAGGGGTCGCAATCAGCCCCAGCATTTT. It codes for CASSRIYRGRNQPQHF.

This chain links TRBV7-3 with TRBJ1-1, with TRBD1 as a possible D gene (5 bases). There are 14 residues in the CDR3. Germline CDR1 reads SGHTA; CDR2 reads FQGTGA. The V end was cut by 5 bases, the J end by 1 base, with 11 bases between. The chain's CDR3 is CASSDGTANTEAFF. CDR3 in DNA: TGTGCCAGCAGCGACGGGACGGCGAACACTGAAGCTTTCTTT.

The V gene is TRBV6-2 or TRBV6-3, the J gene TRBJ1-2, with D uncertain. This CDR3 has 14 amino acids. Germline V gene lookup returns CDR1 MNHEY and CDR2 SVGEGT. V lost 2 bases, J lost 9 bases, and 16 bases lay in between. The CDR3 DNA reads TGTGCCAGCAGTTACCAAAGGCAGACTTCGAGCTACACCTTC. Translating it yields CASSYQRQTSSYTF.